Sequencing of this T cell receptor beta chain was carried out in a study of OX40 agonist ivuxolimab in advanced cancers. General study results and limits: Doses of 0.1 to 3.0 mg/kg were accompanied by clonal expansion of CD4+ and CD8+ blood T cells by week 6.

In its sample, this clone was seen once. Its specificity is not known. The protocol was immunoSEQ multiplex PCR, while the TCRdb copy is restricted to in-frame clones and leaves out a portion. Seen here are 150,000 to 190,000 clones, approximately 94% observed once, and the top ten hold just over 0.3%. Trimming pared 0 bases from V and 5 bases from J, leaving 13 bases between. CDR3 length: 15 amino acids. CDR1 SGHNT and CDR2 YYREEE come from the germline V gene (reference sequence). The sequencing used CD4+ or CD8+ T cells sorted from blood, collected in a trial of the OX40 agonist ivuxolimab. The clonotype was recovered from an adult with an advanced solid tumor such as melanoma, head and neck, liver or kidney cancer. The chain uses TRBV5-4 and TRBJ2-3; a possible D gene is TRBD2 (6 bases). DNA for the CDR3: TGTGCCAGCAGCTTGGACGGGGGAGAGGTAGATACGCAGTATTTT. Its translation is CASSLDGGEVDTQYF.